The clone carrying this TCR beta chain was found many times. What it recognizes is unknown. Specified time point: newly diagnosed GD, antithyroid drugs for less than 3 months. After RNA was extracted from PBMCs, the TCR library was made from it. To make TCR beta libraries, researchers used iRepertoire HTBI primers and Arm-PCR of CDR3 regions. Each CDR3 protein is one row after TCRdb ran MiXCR on the multiplex PCR reads. The data contain around 400,000 distinct CDR3 sequences, roughly a sixth of them singletons. The sample belongs to a study of regulatory T cells in long-lasting Graves disease. Whole-study results and caveats: Only a small sample size was used, which may have cut accuracy. The number of shared public clonotypes was higher in persistent patients (2,741) than new patients (roughly 970).

The receptor comes from a female donor with Graves disease. Sequencing was performed on peripheral blood mononuclear cells (PBMCs), taken at new diagnosis, from a patient treated with antithyroid drugs.

The CDR3 spells CASKSSGGWEQYF. CDR3 DNA sequence: TGTGCCAGCAAGTCTAGCGGGGGCTGGGAGCAGTACTTC. The chain recombines TRBV2 with TRBJ2-7, with TRBD2 matching over 10 bases. The CDR3 has 13 residues. CDR1 and CDR2 (germline): SNHLY, FYNNEI. The junction had 7 bases not matched to a gene; V was cut back by 7 bases and J by 7 bases.